This T cell receptor beta chain comes out of a study of cytomegalovirus exposure and HLA in healthy donors. Study background: Clustering assigned 81% of the approximately 400 genotyped donors to the Caucasian-associated ancestry cluster.

V lost 6 bases and J lost 1; bases outside the gene matches: 17. This CDR3 has 18 amino acids. The germline CDR1 and CDR2 sequences are SQVTM and ANQGSEA. PCR used 60 Vbeta primers and 13 Jbeta primers. Sequencing used immunoSEQ multiplex PCR; TCRdb keeps in-frame clones, though not all of them. This table holds roughly 140,000 clones, approximately 9% found once. General study findings and limits: On later analysis, the bulk of CMV-associated TCR beta chains appeared to be HLA-restricted. One variant, a missense change in DCLRE1C, was linked in a later analysis to TCR beta V- and J-gene trimming.

In this sample, this clone turned up a few times. The target antigen is unknown. The rearrangement links TRBV29-1 to TRBJ2-3; 9 bases line up with TRBD1. This clonotype was sampled from a male donor in good health and CMV-seronegative. The sample comprised PBMCs. This CDR3 reads CSVSGGTGLGVRTDTQYF. The DNA for the CDR3 is TGCAGCGTATCCGGGGGGACAGGGCTAGGGGTCCGCACAGATACGCAGTATTTT.